A single sample is the source of the 6 T cell receptor beta chains below, sequenced in a study of spatial heterogeneity in lung cancer. Sample time point: blood at routine non-recurrence follow-up after resection. Using its own MiXCR run on the 5' RACE reads, TCRdb lists one record per CDR3 protein. The sample shows 110,000 or so distinct CDR3 sequences, 10% to 14% of them seen only once. Here the sequenced sample was PBMCs, taken at follow-up. The origin of the receptors is a female donor with early-stage non-small cell lung cancer.

This rearrangement joins TRBV2 to TRBJ2-1; D unresolved. From germline, CDR1 is SNHLY and CDR2 FYNNEI. V lost 3 bases, J lost 8 bases, and 5 bases lay in between. This CDR3 spans 11 amino acids. CDR3 loop: CASSDTYEQFF. The CDR3 DNA sequence: TGTGCCAGCAGTGATACTTATGAGCAGTTCTTC.

Ten or more counts support this clonotype. This chain links TRBV7-9 with TRBJ1-6; possibly TRBD1 for D (6 bases). Germline values: CDR1 SEHNR, CDR2 FQNEAQ (reference sequence). CDR3 length equals 16 residues. Trimming removed 5 bases at V and 0 bases at J, with 11 bases between. The chain's CDR3 is CASSEGHSSYNSPLHF. The CDR3 DNA reads as TGTGCCAGCAGCGAGGGACACAGCTCCTATAATTCACCCCTCCACTTT.

This clonotype was seen at least ten times. The chain combines TRBV20-1 with TRBJ2-3, with TRBD2 matching 10 bases. This CDR3 has 15 amino acids. Germline-derived CDR1 and CDR2 are DFQATT and SNEGSKA (reference sequence). V gave up 6 bases and J gave up 3 bases; unmatched junction bases: 9. For the CDR3, the DNA is TGCAGTGCCAGAAAGCGGGAGGGCCGGACAGATACGCAGTATTTT. Protein product: CSARKREGRTDTQYF.

This clonotype was counted a few times. V usage is TRBV6-2 or TRBV6-3 and J usage is TRBJ1-5; 7 bases are shared with TRBD1. The CDR3 consists of 13 residues. Germline CDR1 and CDR2: MNHEY and SVGEGT. With 6 bases clipped from V and 1 base from J, the junction kept 0 bases outside the gene matches. CDR3 sequence: CASRDRSNQPQHF. CDR3 in DNA: TGTGCCAGCAGGGACAGGAGCAATCAGCCCCAGCATTTT.

This clonotype has only a few counts. This chain uses TRBV18 with TRBJ1-2; TRBD1 is a possible D gene (6 bases). Germline CDR1 is KGHSH and CDR2 is LQKENI. The CDR3 loop spans 15 amino acids. The ends were cut back, 2 bases at V and 8 bases at J, with 18 bases in the middle. The CDR3 DNA sequence: TGTGCCAGCTCACCAGAGATTTCACAGGGAAGCGGCTACACCTTC. This sequence encodes CASSPEISQGSGYTF.

This clonotype was observed many times. This chain uses TRBV29-1 with TRBJ2-1; no clear D. The CDR3 totals 10 residues. The germline V gene has CDR1 SQVTM and CDR2 ANQGSEA. The V gene lost 6 bases and the J gene lost 8 bases, with 8 bases spanning the gap. The CDR3 is CSVAVHEQFF. The CDR3 nucleotides are TGCAGCGTAGCTGTTCATGAGCAGTTCTTC.